This T cell receptor (beta chain) was found in a study of T cells expressing NK-cell markers. TCRdb re-called the 5' RACE reads; every CDR3 protein appears as one record, without DNA. The repertoire table contains a few hundred thousand distinct CDR3 sequences. This CDR3 has 19 residues. Per germline, CDR1 MGHRA and CDR2 YSYEKL. Sequencing was carried out using blood T cells: a sorted CD56 or NKG2C T cell subset, CD4+ or CD8+ T cells, or bulk PBMC T cells (not recorded which). This clonotype was sampled from a man aged 18-75 years in good health. The chain has TRBV4-1 and TRBJ2-1; TCRdb names TRBD2, which stays unverified in the absence of DNA. The CDR3 is CASSQEDFSGGRLYNEQFF.